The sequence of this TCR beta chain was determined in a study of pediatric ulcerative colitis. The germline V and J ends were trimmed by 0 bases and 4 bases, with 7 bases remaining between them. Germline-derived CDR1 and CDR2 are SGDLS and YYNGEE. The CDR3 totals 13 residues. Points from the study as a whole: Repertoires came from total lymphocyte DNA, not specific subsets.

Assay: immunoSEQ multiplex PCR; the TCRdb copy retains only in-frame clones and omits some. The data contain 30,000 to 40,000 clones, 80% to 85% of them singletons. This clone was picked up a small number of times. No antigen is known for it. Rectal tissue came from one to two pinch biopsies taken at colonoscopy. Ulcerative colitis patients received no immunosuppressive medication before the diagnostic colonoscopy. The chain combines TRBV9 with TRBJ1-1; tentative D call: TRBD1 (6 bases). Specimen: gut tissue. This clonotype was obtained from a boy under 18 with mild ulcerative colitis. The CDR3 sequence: CASSVAGATEAFF. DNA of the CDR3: TGTGCCAGCAGCGTAGCAGGGGCCACTGAAGCTTTCTTT. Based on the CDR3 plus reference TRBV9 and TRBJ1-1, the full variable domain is DSGVTQTPKHLITATGQRVTLRCSPRSGDLSVYWYQQSLDQGLQFLIQYYNGEERAKGNILERFSAQQFPDLHSELNLSSLELGDSALYFCASSVAGATEAFFGQGTRLTVV.